This entry features one T cell receptor beta chain sequence. This entry is derived from a study of CD8 T cells in Susac syndrome. The ends were cut back, 4 bases at V and 0 bases at J, with 6 bases in the middle. The CDR3 has 13 amino acids. Random hexamers were used to reverse transcribe the RNA input (roughly 0.5 to 1 ug). TCRdb reprocessed the immunoSEQ multiplex PCR reads with MiXCR, giving one entry per CDR3 protein. The sample holds 200,000 to 250,000 distinct CDR3 sequences, roughly nine tenths seen once. The sequenced target, TCR beta, came from blood CD8+ and CD4+ T cells. The multiple sclerosis control cohort comprised treatment-naive individuals presenting with stable or active relapsing-remitting disease.

V and J are TRBV12-3 or TRBV12-4 and TRBJ2-5; the D is unclear. The material sequenced was CD8+ T cells from PBMCs. The receptor comes from a human donor with multiple sclerosis. The CDR3 region is CASSYQYQETQYF. CDR3 bases: TGTGCCAGCAGTTATCAGTACCAAGAGACCCAGTACTTC.